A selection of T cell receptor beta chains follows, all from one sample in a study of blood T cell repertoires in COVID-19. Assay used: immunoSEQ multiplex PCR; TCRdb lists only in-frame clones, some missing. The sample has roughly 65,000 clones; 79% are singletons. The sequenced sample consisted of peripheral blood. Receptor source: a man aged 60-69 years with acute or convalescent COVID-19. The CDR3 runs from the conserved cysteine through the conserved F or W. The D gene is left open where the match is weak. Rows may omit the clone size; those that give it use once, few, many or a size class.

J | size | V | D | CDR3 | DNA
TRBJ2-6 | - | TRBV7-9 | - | CASSSRAGANVLTF | TGTGCCAGCAGCTCCCGCGCTGGGGCCAACGTCCTGACTTTC
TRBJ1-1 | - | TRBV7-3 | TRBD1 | CASSAMGTGNTEAFF | TGTGCCAGCAGCGCCATGGGGACAGGGAACACTGAAGCTTTCTTT
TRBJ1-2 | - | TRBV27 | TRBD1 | CASSKTPGTGYGYTF | TGTGCCAGCAGTAAAACCCCAGGGACAGGCTATGGCTACACCTTC
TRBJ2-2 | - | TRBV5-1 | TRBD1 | CASSLVVTGLTGELFF | TGCGCCAGCAGCTTGGTAGTGACAGGGTTGACCGGGGAGCTGTTTTTT
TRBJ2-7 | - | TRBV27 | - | CASSLLGRDNYEQYF | TGTGCCAGCAGTTTATTAGGCAGGGATAACTACGAGCAGTACTTC
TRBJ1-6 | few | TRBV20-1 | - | CSALGGWQELF | TGCAGTGCTTTAGGAGGGTGGCAGGAGCTATTT
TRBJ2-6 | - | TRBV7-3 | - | CASSETGSGANVLTF | TGTGCCAGCAGCGAAACAGGGTCAGGGGCCAACGTCCTGACTTTC
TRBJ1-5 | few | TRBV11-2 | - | CASSLGPFNQPQHF | TGTGCCAGCAGCTTAGGGCCGTTCAATCAGCCCCAGCATTTT
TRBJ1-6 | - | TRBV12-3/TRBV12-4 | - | CASSLHQSPLHF | TGTGCCAGCAGTTTACACCAGTCACCCCTCCACTTT
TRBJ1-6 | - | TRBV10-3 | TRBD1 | CAISEWGQGSPLHF | TGTGCCATCAGTGAGTGGGGACAGGGTTCACCCCTCCACTTT
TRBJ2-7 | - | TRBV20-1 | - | CSARDRKQYF | TGCAGTGCTAGAGATCGTAAGCAGTACTTC
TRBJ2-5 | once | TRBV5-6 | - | CASSLSSGGAIRETQYF | TGTGCCAGCAGCTTGTCGTCTGGGGGGGCTATTAGAGAGACCCAGTACTTC
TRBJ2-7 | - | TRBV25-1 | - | CASSEVGAIYEQYF | TGTGCCAGCAGTGAAGTGGGAGCGATCTACGAGCAGTACTTC
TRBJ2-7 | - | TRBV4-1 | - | CASSQVPLYEQYF | TGCGCCAGCAGCCAAGTTCCCCTCTACGAGCAGTACTTC
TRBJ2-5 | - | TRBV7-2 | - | CASSLGSSLQETQYF | TGTGCCAGCAGCTTAGGGTCTAGCCTCCAAGAGACCCAGTACTTC
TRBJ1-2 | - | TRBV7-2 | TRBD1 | CASSPNRGPYGYTF | TGTGCCAGCAGCCCTAACAGGGGGCCCTATGGCTACACCTTC
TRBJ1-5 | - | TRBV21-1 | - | CASTTRDSNQPQHF | TGTGCCAGCACCACGCGGGATAGCAATCAGCCCCAGCATTTT
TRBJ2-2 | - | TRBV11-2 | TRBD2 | CASSLRLAGGQSTGELFF | TGTGCCAGCAGCTTAAGACTAGCGGGGGGGCAGAGCACCGGGGAGCTGTTTTTT
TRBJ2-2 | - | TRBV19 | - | CASSIVGAGTGELFF | TGTGCCAGTAGTATTGTGGGGGCAGGGACCGGGGAGCTGTTTTTT
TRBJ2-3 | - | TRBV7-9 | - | CASSLEVEDTQYF | TGTGCCAGCAGCTTAGAAGTAGAGGATACGCAGTATTTT
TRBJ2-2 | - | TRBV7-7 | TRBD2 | CASSFASGGAVGELFF | TGTGCTAGCAGCTTTGCTAGCGGGGGGGCTGTCGGGGAGCTGTTTTTT
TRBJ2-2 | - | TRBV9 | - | CASSDTNTGELFF | TGTGCCAGCAGCGACACGAACACCGGGGAGCTGTTTTTT
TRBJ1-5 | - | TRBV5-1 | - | CASSLQGGRNQPQHF | TGCGCCAGCAGCTTGCAGGGTGGGCGCAATCAGCCCCAGCATTTT
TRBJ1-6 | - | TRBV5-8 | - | CASSFNRDGNSPLHF | TGTGCCAGCAGCTTTAACAGGGATGGTAATTCACCCCTCCACTTT
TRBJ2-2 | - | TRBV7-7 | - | CASSSSLGQYSPEELFF | TGTGCTAGCAGCTCCTCCCTAGGACAGTACTCACCGGAGGAGCTGTTTTTT
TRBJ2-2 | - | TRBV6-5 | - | CASSYGGGHTGELFF | TGTGCCAGCAGTTACGGGGGGGGGCATACCGGGGAGCTGTTTTTT
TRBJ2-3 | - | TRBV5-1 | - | CASSLMWGSGTDTQYF | TGCGCCAGCAGCTTGATGTGGGGTAGCGGCACAGATACGCAGTATTTT
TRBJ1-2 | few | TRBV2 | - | CASSEEAMGYGYTF | TGTGCCAGCAGTGAAGAAGCGATGGGCTATGGCTACACCTTC
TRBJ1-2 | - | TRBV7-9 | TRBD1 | CASSLGQGAIDWGYTF | TGTGCCAGCAGCTTGGGACAGGGGGCGATTGATTGGGGCTACACCTTC
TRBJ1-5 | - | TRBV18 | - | CASSPRYSGLNNQPQHF | TGTGCCAGCTCACCTAGATACTCGGGACTCAACAATCAGCCCCAGCATTTT
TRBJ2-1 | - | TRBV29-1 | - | CSVASSDEQFF | TGCAGCGTTGCTAGCTCGGATGAGCAGTTCTTC
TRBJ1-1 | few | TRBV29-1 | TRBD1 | CSVEYRGKNTEAFF | TGCAGCGTTGAATACAGGGGCAAGAACACTGAAGCTTTCTTT
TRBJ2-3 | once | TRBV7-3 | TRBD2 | CASSPTPGLAGDKDTQYF | TGTGCCAGCAGCCCAACGCCCGGTCTAGCGGGGGATAAAGATACGCAGTATTTT
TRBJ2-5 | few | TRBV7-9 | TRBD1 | CASSPGTGGAETQYF | TGTGCCAGCAGCCCTGGGACAGGGGGCGCGGAGACCCAGTACTTC
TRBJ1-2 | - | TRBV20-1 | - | CSASAGLYGYTF | TGCAGTGCTAGTGCAGGACTGTACGGCTACACCTTC
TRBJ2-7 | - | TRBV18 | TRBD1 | CATMGQGSSYEQYF | TGTGCAACCATGGGACAGGGGAGCTCCTACGAGCAGTACTTC
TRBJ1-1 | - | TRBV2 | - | CASSEARGGMNTEAFF | TGTGCCAGCAGTGAAGCGCGAGGAGGAATGAACACTGAAGCTTTCTTT
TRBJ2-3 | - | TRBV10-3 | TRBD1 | CAISEGQVRALDTQYF | TGTGCCATCAGTGAAGGACAGGTCAGGGCATTAGATACGCAGTATTTT
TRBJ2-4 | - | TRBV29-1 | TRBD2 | CSVEEARGGKNIQYF | TGCAGCGTTGAGGAGGCCCGCGGGGGAAAAAACATTCAGTACTTC
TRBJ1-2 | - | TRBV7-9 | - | CASSLGQTPVYGYTF | TGTGCCAGCAGCTTAGGACAGACTCCTGTCTATGGCTACACCTTC
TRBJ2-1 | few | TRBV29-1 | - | CSVDRYNEQFF | TGCAGCGTTGACAGGTACAATGAGCAGTTCTTC
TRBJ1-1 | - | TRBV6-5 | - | CASSFNGGGYTEAFF | TGTGCCAGCAGTTTTAATGGTGGTGGCTACACTGAAGCTTTCTTT
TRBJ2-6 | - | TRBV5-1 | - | CASSLGSGTGANVLTF | TGCGCCAGCAGCTTGGGTTCCGGGACTGGGGCCAACGTCCTGACTTTC
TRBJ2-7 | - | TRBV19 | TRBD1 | CASSMGQMSDRGHEQYF | TGTGCCAGTAGTATGGGACAGATGTCGGATCGTGGTCACGAGCAGTACTTC
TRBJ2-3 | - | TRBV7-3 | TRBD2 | CASSPIAGDTDTQYF | TGTGCCAGCAGCCCGATAGCGGGGGACACAGATACGCAGTATTTT
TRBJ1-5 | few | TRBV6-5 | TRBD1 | CASSRTGDSNQPQHF | TGTGCCAGCAGTCGAACAGGGGATAGCAATCAGCCCCAGCATTTT
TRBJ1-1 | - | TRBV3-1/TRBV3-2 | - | CASSQDEAENTEAFF | TGTGCCAGCAGCCAAGATGAGGCAGAGAACACTGAAGCTTTCTTT
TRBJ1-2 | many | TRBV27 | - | CASSFESREGYTF | TGTGCCAGCAGTTTTGAGAGTAGAGAGGGCTACACCTTC
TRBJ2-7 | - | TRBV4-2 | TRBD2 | CASSQIPGGGPLHEQYF | TGTGCCAGCAGCCAAATTCCCGGGGGGGGCCCCTTGCACGAGCAGTACTTC